Following are 20 T cell receptor delta chains from one sample sequenced in a study of gamma-delta T cells after stem cell transplantation. TCRdb reanalysed the RT-PCR reads with CATT. In the table there are some 970 delta-chain clones, 3.5% to 4% of which are singletons. The material sequenced was gamma-delta T cells. The source is a human donor. It is not recorded whose cells these are; they may come from a transplant donor.

Concerning this clone: The TCRdb protein, from a much larger clone, departs from this DNA's translation at residue 8, likely by read error; the protein shown derives from the DNA. This chain uses TRDV2 with TRDJ1; a weak D match, TRDD3 (5 bases). Trimming took off 0 bases at V and 0 bases at J, with 22 bases between the two ends. Germline loops: CDR1 GEAIGNYY, CDR2 EKD. The CDR3 is 19 residues long. This CDR3 reads CACDTLKDLRGSNTDKLIF. The CDR3 region has the DNA TGTGCCTGTGACACCCTAAAGGACCTCCGGGGGTCTAACACCGATAAACTCATCTTT.

This clone is medium-sized. This sequence may be a read error, since a much larger clone differs from it by one base. The genes are TRDV2 and TRDJ1; D unresolved. The CDR3 has 15 residues. The germline gives CDR1 GEAIGNYY, CDR2 EKD. In nucleotides, the CDR3 is TGTGCCTGTGACGCGATCAAATCTCTCACCGATAACCTCATCTTT. This encodes CACDAIKSLTDNLIF.

On this clone itself: For this DNA, TCRdb reports the protein of a much larger clone, which diverges at residue 6, most likely from a read error; the protein presented here is translated directly from the DNA. The genes are TRDV2 and TRDJ1; possible D gene TRDD3, 5 bases. The CDR3 is 15 residues long. Germline-derived CDR1 and CDR2 are GEAIGNYY and EKD. Trimming took off 0 bases at V and 4 bases at J, with 14 bases between the two ends. The CDR3 DNA sequence: TGTGCCTGTGACACCGGGGAGGGGTTTGGCGATAAACTCATCTTT. It specifies CACDTGEGFGDKLIF.

Turning to this clone: Only one base separates this from a far larger clonotype, so it likely reflects a read error. At the DNA level, this CDR3 is encoded by other sequences in the same sample as well. The rearrangement uses TRDV2 and TRDJ1, with 9 bases fitting TRDD3. The germline gives CDR1 GEAIGNYY, CDR2 EKD. V lost 0 bases, J lost 12 bases, and 13 bases stayed unmatched. This CDR3 spans 15 amino acids. CDR3 in amino acids: CACDTLGDKKSKFIF. CDR3 nucleotides: TGTGCCTGTGACACCTTGGGGGATAAGAAGAGCAAATTCATCTTT.

About this clone itself: With a far larger clone one base away, a read error is the likely cause. The sample holds other DNA sequences that translate to the same CDR3. The chain joins TRDV2 to TRDJ1, with D unclear. The germline gives CDR1 GEAIGNYY, CDR2 EKD. Trimming cost V 0 bases and J 0 bases, with 7 bases left between them. This CDR3 is 14 amino acids long. The chain's CDR3 is CACDTVGNTDKLIF. The CDR3 DNA follows: TGTGCCTGTGACACCGTAGGGAACACCGATAAACTCATCTTT.

Comment on this clone: The amino acid sequence in TCRdb belongs to a much larger clone and departs from this DNA's translation at residue 12, likely a sequencing read error; the sequence shown is translated from the DNA. The chain has TRDV2 and TRDJ1; D call uncertain. The CDR3 spans 14 residues. In germline, CDR1 is GEAIGNYY, CDR2 EKD. Here the CDR3 reads CACDLLSDTDKPIF. In DNA form, the CDR3 reads TGTGCCTGTGACCTCCTTTCCGACACCGATAAACCCATCTTT.

In this sample, this clone turned up a few times. TCRdb pairs this DNA with a much larger clone's protein that differs at residue 16, likely a read error; the protein shown was translated from the DNA. The V and J genes are TRDV2 and TRDJ1, with 8 bases that match TRDD3. This CDR3 comprises 18 residues. Per germline, CDR1 GEAIGNYY and CDR2 EKD. The CDR3 is CACDTVGTGGPYTDKPIF. In nucleotides, the CDR3 is TGTGCCTGTGACACCGTAGGTACTGGGGGTCCCTACACCGATAAACCCATCTTT.

The CDR3 is CACDVLGVNTDKLIF. The CDR3 DNA is TGTGCCTGTGACGTCCTGGGGGTTAACACCGATAAACTCATCTTT. The chain links TRDV2 to TRDJ1, with 7 nucleotides matching TRDD3. Germline trimming cut 3 bases from V and 0 bases from J; bases unmatched to any gene: 6. This CDR3 has 15 residues. Germline CDR1 is GEAIGNYY and CDR2 is EKD.

Turning to this clone: For this DNA, TCRdb reports the protein of a much larger clone, which diverges at residue 6, most likely from a read error; the protein presented here is translated directly from the DNA. The genes are TRDV2 and TRDJ1; 8 positions match TRDD3. Losses at the gene ends were 0 bases for V and 0 bases for J; bases not matched to a gene: 8. The CDR3 is 17 amino acids. Germline loops: CDR1 GEAIGNYY, CDR2 EKD. In DNA form, the CDR3 reads TGTGCCTGTGACACCGCCGGACTGGGGGGAAACACCGATAAACTCATCTTT. Translating gives CACDTAGLGGNTDKLIF.

This clone was counted between two and nine times. For this DNA, TCRdb reports the protein of a much larger clone, which diverges at residue 15, most likely from a read error; the protein presented here is translated directly from the DNA. The J gene is TRDJ1, the V gene TRDV2, with D possibly being TRDD3 (7 bases). V gave up 0 bases and J gave up 4 bases, with 29 bases separating them. Germline V lookup: CDR1 GEAIGNYY, CDR2 EKD. The CDR3 sequence is 20 residues long. CDR3 nucleotides: TGTGCCTGTGACACCGTTTCTTTCCTAAAGGCTGGGGGGATCATCGATAAACTCATCTTT. This codes for CACDTVSFLKAGGIIDKLIF.

This clone came up a few times. Only one base separates this from a far larger clonotype, so it likely reflects a read error. The same CDR3 also results from other DNA sequences found in this sample. As DNA, the CDR3 is TGTGCCTGTGACACCGTTTCTTTCCTAAAGGCTGGGGGGATCACTGATAAACTCATCTTT. Amino acid sequence: CACDTVSFLKAGGITDKLIF. The rearrangement uses TRDV2 and TRDJ1; D is perhaps TRDD3 (7 bases). This CDR3 region has 20 residues. Germline assignment: CDR1 GEAIGNYY and CDR2 EKD. V lost 0 bases to trimming and J lost 5 bases, with 30 bases between them.

This clone was detected only a few times. Its ends do not fully match the called genes, so a read error is possible. The chain carries TRDV2 and TRDJ3; 9 bases align to TRDD3. Germline V gene sequence: CDR1 GEAIGNYY, CDR2 EKD. The CDR3 consists of 20 residues. CDR3 protein: CACDSFTGGPSSCDTRPMFF. The CDR3 coding sequence is TGTGCCTGTGACTCGTTTACTGGGGGACCGAGCTCCTGTGACACCCGACCGATGTTTTTC.

By proportion, this clone is medium-sized. The chain employs TRDV2 and TRDJ3; possibly TRDD3 for D (6 bases). The CDR3 runs to 21 residues. Trimming cost V 3 bases and J 0 bases, with 23 bases left between them. The V gene's germline CDR1 is GEAIGNYY and CDR2 EKD. The CDR3 reads CACDPAEAGVYVSWDTRQMFF. In nucleotides, the CDR3 is TGTGCCTGTGACCCCGCGGAGGCTGGGGTATACGTCTCCTGGGACACCCGACAGATGTTTTTC.

This clone showed up just a few times. This likely came from a read error, as a far larger clone is one base away. Different DNA sequences within this sample yield the same CDR3. The genes are TRDV2 and TRDJ2, with D tentatively TRDD3 (6 bases). Trimming took 0 bases from V and 5 from J, leaving 9 bases between them. The germline CDR1 and CDR2 sequences are GEAIGNYY and EKD. The CDR3 length is 14 residues. CDR3 nucleotides: TGTGCCTGTGACACCGTCGGGGGAACAGCACAACTCTTCTTT. Encoded protein: CACDTVGGTAQLFF.

This clone was counted a few times. The amino acid sequence in TCRdb belongs to a much larger clone and departs from this DNA's translation at residue 13, likely a sequencing read error; the sequence shown is translated from the DNA. CDR3 residues: CACDTGFGGFTDELIF. As DNA, the CDR3 is TGTGCCTGTGACACCGGTTTCGGGGGGTTCACCGATGAACTCATCTTT. The V call is TRDV2, the J call TRDJ1; the D gene is possibly TRDD3 (5 bases). This CDR3 has 16 residues. The germline gives CDR1 GEAIGNYY, CDR2 EKD.

Of note for this clone: This DNA translates differently at residue 18 from the TCRdb protein, which is that of a much larger clone; a read error is likely, and the protein shown is the DNA's own translation. The chain has TRDV2 and TRDJ1; D might be TRDD3 (7 bases). Per germline, CDR1 GEAIGNYY and CDR2 EKD. CDR3 size: 20 residues. In DNA form, the CDR3 reads TGTGCCTGTGACACCGTTTCTTTCCTAAAGGCTGGGGGGATCACCGATAAACCCATCTTT. This codes for CACDTVSFLKAGGITDKPIF.

This clone was counted only a few times. The protein TCRdb lists belongs to a much larger clone and differs from this DNA's translation at residue 12, which points to a read error; the protein shown is made from the DNA. This sequence joins TRDV2 and TRDJ1, with a tentative D call TRDD2 (6 bases). The V end was cut by 0 bases, the J end by 1 base, with 26 bases between. The germline V gene encodes CDR1 GEAIGNYY and CDR2 EKD. This CDR3 region has 20 residues. The CDR3 protein is CACDTVSFLKAVGITDKLIF. CDR3 coding DNA: TGTGCCTGTGACACCGTTTCTTTCCTAAAGGCTGTGGGTATCACCGATAAACTCATCTTT.

This clone was picked up a small number of times. Being one base from a much bigger clone, this may be a read error. The sample contains more than one DNA sequence encoding this CDR3. The chain links TRDV1 to TRDJ1, with TRDD3 matching 13 bases. CDR3 length: 24 amino acids. V lost 0 bases, J lost 4 bases, and 26 bases stayed unmatched. Per germline, CDR1 TSWWSYY and CDR2 QGS. CDR3 sequence: CALGELLKSTLLTGGYALYDKLIF. The DNA of the CDR3 is TGTGCTCTTGGGGAACTCCTTAAATCTACGCTCCTTACTGGGGGATACGCATTATACGATAAACTCATCTTT.

This clone is judged medium-sized (0.01 to 0.1%). Other DNA sequences in this specimen translate into the identical CDR3. The chain uses TRDV2 and TRDJ3; 8 bases match TRDD3. Trimming removed 2 bases from V and 0 bases from J; junction bases left unmatched: 2. CDR1 and CDR2 from the germline V gene are GEAIGNYY and EKD. This CDR3 is built from 17 residues. In nucleotides, the CDR3 is TGTGCCTGTGACAGTACTGGGGGCTCCTGGGACACCCGACAGATGTTTTTC. Encoded protein: CACDSTGGSWDTRQMFF.

This clone was seen more than once but under ten times. TCRdb's listed protein matches a much larger clone and diverges from this DNA's translation at residue 7, likely through a read error; the protein shown comes from the DNA. The rearrangement uses TRDV2 and TRDJ1; weak D call: TRDD3 (6 bases). CDR1 and CDR2 (germline): GEAIGNYY, EKD. CDR3 length equals 18 residues. Trimming left V 3 bases short and J 0 bases short, with 22 bases between. Written as DNA, the CDR3 is TGTGCCTGTGACCCGCTTTGGCGGGGGGAAACGTACACCGATAAACTCATCTTT. Its translation: CACDPLWRGETYTDKLIF.